This entry features one TCR beta chain sequence. This clonotype was counted a few times. Its cognate antigen has yet to be identified. Base qualities are not recorded, but no much larger clone differs from it by a single base. The intended sense of this specimen's time point label: patch test 2, 6 weeks after DPC sensitization. Taken with the paper, the label for treatment or condition translates to: therapeutic diphenylcyclopropenone sensitization with weekly scalp DPC. At each patch-test visit, blood was drawn before the patch test was applied. Eligible patients were aged 18 to 70, diagnosed with alopecia, deemed suitable for DPC therapy, and excluded if pregnant. Total RNA was extracted from unfractionated whole blood collected in Tempus Blood RNA tubes. These data are taken from a study of human T cells and chemical hapten exposure listed by TCRdb under 2021. A note on the overall study: For sensitization, 2% DPC in acetone was applied to a 2 cm by 2 cm area of upper inner arm skin. The patient cohort, mostly female, included alopecia areata with under or over 50% scalp involvement, alopecia totalis and alopecia universalis. Patch testing was done on the upper back using Finn chambers containing 0.01% DPC, and results were scored after 6 days according to International Contact Dermatitis Research Group standards. Blood samples were taken from patients before sensitization (week 0) and at 2, 6 and about 24 weeks after DPC sensitization. This study followed changes in the peripheral blood TCR repertoire in vivo during primary and secondary sensitization of alopecia patients to the hapten diphenylcyclopropenone (DPC). Libraries were combined into a pool for sequencing, and differences in TCR yield between samples came mainly from small differences in library volumes within the pool. Roughly 30 alopecia patients provided blood for TCR sequencing at one to four time points (pre-sensitization, 2, 6 and 24 weeks). Throughout the study period of around 24 weeks, patients also received therapeutic DPC doses to the scalp every week.

The method behind the library was RACE. The sequencer was a NextSeq 500. Library preparation attached unique molecular identifiers to individual cDNA molecules for quantitative, reproducible TCR counting. For every blood RNA sample, sequencing covered both the TCR alpha and TCR beta chains. As for the original processing: A median of about 100,000 TCRs per sample was observed, with a range of roughly 23,224 to 700,000. The Decombinator software suite was used to annotate V, J and CDR3 in the TCR reads. For the PS versus PT1 abundance plots, all samples were subsampled to the same number of TCRs (28,000). TCRs were defined as expanded if absent before sensitization and observed at least eight times at the 2-week time point. The raw public data were reprocessed by TCRdb itself: fastp quality trimming at Q25, MiXCR clonotype calling, in-frame beta chains only. For every CDR3 protein sequence, its rows merge into one entry that carries the most common genes and DNA. The V and J calls, along with clone size, are taken from TCRdb and not from the paper's own processing. The sample table shows under 450,000 distinct CDR3 sequences, and just under 6.5% are seen once. The top ten clones comprise around 5.6% of the sample.

Study-level results and caveats: Expanded TCRs formed significantly more large CDR3 similarity clusters than pre-sensitization or healthy control sets, consistent with antigen-driven responses. Because every patient had alopecia, a presumed autoimmune disease, the patients' immune response might differ from that of healthy individuals. Patch test score was positively correlated with the number of PT1 expanded TCRs, with significance at thresholds 8, 16 and 32 but not at 4. DPC sensitization did not change the number of TCRs with a frequency above 1 in 1000, and there was no evidence of changes in global repertoire structure. Repeated subsampling changed both the strength of the expansion versus patch-test correlation and the threshold at which the correlation became significant.

The V end loses 6 bases and the J end loses 7 bases, and a stretch of 13 bases separates them. The germline V gene specifies MNHEY as CDR1 and SVGAGI as CDR2. There are 12 amino acids in the CDR3, from cysteine to phenylalanine inclusive. Just the 36-base CDR3 DNA is kept, in frame starting at base 1. The chain is encoded by TRBV6-5 joined to TRBJ2-7; TRBD2 might be the D gene, on 5 matching bases. The source was whole blood, collected in connection with sensitization to the hapten diphenylcyclopropenone (DPC). The receptor was isolated from a young woman with alopecia areata. Some clones in this sample may be carry-over from other donors' samples. The CDR3 protein sequence reads: CASSPSGLEQYF. The DNA reads as follows: TGTGCCAGCAGCCCCTCGGGGTTGGAGCAGTACTTC.